Presented here are 21 T cell receptor beta chains from one specimen sequenced in a study of T cell changes during pregnancy in multiple sclerosis. Assay: immunoSEQ multiplex PCR; the TCRdb copy retains only in-frame clones and omits some. The data show about 44,000 clones, around 90% seen once. The specimen comprised CD4+ T cells from peripheral blood mononuclear cells, sampled in the third trimester of pregnancy. The receptors derive from a female donor with multiple sclerosis, enrolled in a pregnancy study.

The rearrangement links TRBV6-5 to TRBJ1-5; TRBD1 is a possible D gene (6 bases). The germline V and J ends were trimmed by 6 bases and 1 base, with 13 bases remaining between them. The germline V gene encodes CDR1 MNHEY and CDR2 SVGAGI. The CDR3 runs 15 residues. This chain's CDR3 is CASSVDRGSNQPQHF. The CDR3 nucleotides are TGTGCCAGCAGCGTGGACAGAGGAAGCAATCAGCCCCAGCATTTT.

The chain uses TRBV11-3 and TRBJ2-7; possible D gene TRBD2, 7 bases. CDR1 and CDR2 (germline): SGHNT, YENEEA. Trimming took off 5 bases at V and 3 bases at J, with 20 bases between the two ends. The length of the CDR3 is 16 residues. This CDR3 is CASSGGGQGLIYEQYF. The CDR3, as DNA: TGTGCCAGCAGCGGGGGGGGGCAGGGGTTGATCTACGAGCAGTACTTC.

Only one count was recorded for this clone. This sequence joins TRBV5-6 and TRBJ1-1; no clear D. V was shortened by 4 bases and J by 1 base, with 8 bases between the two germline ends. The CDR3 is 13 amino acids. Germline values: CDR1 SGHDT, CDR2 YYEEEE. The CDR3 is CASSTNRNTEAFF. The CDR3 region has the DNA TGTGCCAGCAGCACAAACAGGAACACTGAAGCTTTCTTT.

V usage is TRBV11-3 and J usage is TRBJ1-4; TRBD1 agrees at 7 bases. This CDR3 is built from 15 residues. Germline V gives CDR1 SGHNT, CDR2 YENEEA. Trimming took 6 bases from V and 4 from J; bases not matched to a gene: 8. The CDR3 loop reads CASSLKDRFNEKLFF. CDR3 coding DNA: TGTGCCAGCAGTTTAAAGGACAGGTTTAATGAAAAACTGTTTTTT.

J is TRBJ2-1 and V is TRBV2, with 12 bases matching TRBD2. CDR1 is SNHLY, CDR2 FYNNEI, per germline. The CDR3 is 11 residues long. Trimming cost V 10 bases and J 15 bases; bases outside gene matches: 7. CDR3 in amino acids: CATRLAGVRFF. In DNA form, the CDR3 reads TGTGCCACCCGACTAGCGGGAGTTCGGTTCTTC.

The chain joins TRBV27 to TRBJ1-1; a weak D match, TRBD1 (5 bases). The CDR3 has 14 residues. V lost 3 bases and J lost 8, with 16 bases in between. CDR1 and CDR2 (germline): MNHEY, SMNVEV (reference sequence). This CDR3 reads CASSFRGSYTEAFF. The CDR3 DNA reads as TGTGCCAGCAGTTTTAGGGGCAGCTATACCGAAGCTTTCTTT.

The chain couples TRBV7-2 to TRBJ2-1; 11 nucleotides line up with TRBD2. This CDR3 has 15 residues. V trimming: 5 bases; J trimming: 2 bases; junction bases outside the gene matches: 2. Per germline, CDR1 SGHTA and CDR2 FQGNSA. DNA of the CDR3: TGTGCCAGCAGCCTGACTAGCGGGACCTACAATGAGCAGTTCTTC. Translating it yields CASSLTSGTYNEQFF. The full variable domain, in which reference TRBV7-2 and TRBJ2-1 provide the parts outside the CDR3, is GAGVSQSPSNKVTEKGKDVELRCDPISGHTALYWYRQSLGQGLEFLIYFQGNSAPDKSGLPSDRFSAERTGGSVSTLTIQRTQQEDSAVYLCASSLTSGTYNEQFFGPGTRLTVL.

V usage is TRBV6-4 and J usage is TRBJ2-5; 11 bases fit TRBD2. With V trimmed by 6 bases and J by 3 bases, 3 bases remained unmatched. The CDR3 is made up of 14 amino acids. Per germline, CDR1 MRHNA and CDR2 SNTAGT. In DNA form, the CDR3 reads TGTGCCAGCAGCCCGACTAGCGGGGAAGAGACCCAGTACTTC. Its translation is CASSPTSGEETQYF.

In this sample, this clone turned up a few times. This chain joins TRBV4-3 and TRBJ1-1, with D maybe TRBD1 (5 bases). Germline V CDR1 and CDR2: LGHNA, YSLEER. Trimming left V 4 bases short and J 3 bases short, with 18 bases between. The CDR3 totals 16 residues. CDR3 sequence: CASSRRVGWGDTEAFF. The CDR3, as DNA: TGCGCCAGCAGCCGTCGGGTTGGGTGGGGGGACACTGAAGCTTTCTTT.

The chain couples TRBV6-6 to TRBJ2-3; 7 positions match TRBD2. The CDR3 is 16 residues long. J was trimmed by 1 base and V by 0 bases; bases with no gene match: 4. Germline V gives CDR1 MNHNY, CDR2 SVGAGI (reference sequence). The CDR3 coding sequence is TGTGCCAGCAGTTACTCAGGCGGGAGTGGCACAGATACGCAGTATTTT. It codes for CASSYSGGSGTDTQYF.

In regard to this clone: A junction end diverges from the germline sequence, so it may reflect a read error. The genes are TRBV27 and TRBJ1-5; maybe TRBD1 (6 bases). This CDR3 contains 15 residues. Per the germline V gene, CDR1 is MNHEY and CDR2 is SMNVEV (reference sequence). Written as DNA, the CDR3 is TGTACCAGCAGTTTATCAGGGGTTAGCAATCAGCCCCAGCATTTT. Translating gives CTSSLSGVSNQPQHF.

This clone was seen only once. This rearrangement joins TRBV2 to TRBJ2-7, with 8 bases lining up with TRBD1. Germline V lookup: CDR1 SNHLY, CDR2 FYNNEI. The V segment lost 6 bases and the J segment 4 bases; nucleotides outside the gene matches: 2. The CDR3 is made up of 12 amino acids. CDR3 DNA sequence: TGTGCCAGCAGAACAGGGGGGTACGAGCAGTACTTC. It is translated as CASRTGGYEQYF.

The rearrangement uses TRBV6-5 and TRBJ1-2, with TRBD1 identical over 8 bases. J gave up 1 base and V 4 bases, and 8 bases lay outside the gene matches. The CDR3 totals 16 residues. CDR1 MNHEY and CDR2 SVGAGI come from the germline V gene. CDR3 bases: TGTGCCAGCAGTTCCGCCAGGGGGCCTATTAACTATGGCTACACCTTC. Its protein product is CASSSARGPINYGYTF.

In this sample, this clone turned up once. The V gene is TRBV29-1, the J gene TRBJ2-5; D possibly corresponds to TRBD1 (5 bases). From germline, CDR1 is SQVTM and CDR2 ANQGSEA. V shed 8 bases and J shed 2 bases, with 12 bases lying between them. The CDR3 consists of 12 residues. In nucleotides, the CDR3 is TGCAGCACCGGACAAGCACAAGAGACCCAGTACTTC. Its protein product is CSTGQAQETQYF. Combining the CDR3 with reference TRBV29-1 and TRBJ2-5 gives the whole variable domain SAVISQKPSRDICQRGTSLTIQCQVDSQVTMMFWYRQQPGQSLTLIATANQGSEATYESGFVIDKFPISRPNLTFSTLTVSNMSPEDSSIYLCSTGQAQETQYFGPGTRLLVL.

The gene calls are TRBV5-5 and TRBJ2-7, with D perhaps matching TRBD2 (5 bases). The germline V gene has CDR1 SGHKS and CDR2 YYEKEE (reference sequence). The CDR3 length is 13 residues. V was clipped by 1 base and J by 5 bases, with 10 bases between them. The CDR3 bases are TGTGCCAGCAGCTTGAAACTAGTCCACGAGCAGTACTTC. Translation: CASSLKLVHEQYF.

The V call is TRBV5-4, the J call TRBJ1-2, with D unresolved. V was cut by 0 bases and J by 4 bases, with 10 bases left in between. The CDR3 extends over 14 amino acids. CDR1 is SGHNT and CDR2 is YYREEE in the germline V gene (reference sequence). The CDR3 spells CASSLEKALYGYTF. CDR3 nucleotide sequence: TGTGCCAGCAGCTTGGAGAAAGCCCTCTATGGCTACACCTTC.

The chain uses TRBV7-2 and TRBJ2-4; 8 bases agree with TRBD2. There are 16 residues in the CDR3. Losses at the gene ends were 0 bases for V and 5 bases for J; bases not matched to a gene: 6. CDR1 is SGHTA, CDR2 FQGNSA, per germline. CDR3 sequence reads: CASSLAIAGSQNIQYF. DNA for the CDR3: TGTGCCAGCAGCTTAGCCATAGCGGGAAGCCAAAACATTCAGTACTTC.

This chain uses TRBV11-3 with TRBJ2-5; 7 positions agree with TRBD1. Germline lookup yields CDR1 SGHNT and CDR2 YENEEA. V was pared by 1 base and J by 0 bases, with 2 bases of the junction left unmatched. The CDR3 sequence is 15 residues long. The CDR3 nucleotides are TGTGCCAGCAGCTTAGGTGGGACAGACCAAGAGACCCAGTACTTC. Amino acids: CASSLGGTDQETQYF.

This chain connects TRBV11-3 to TRBJ2-1; D is unresolved. Germline CDR1 is SGHNT and CDR2 is YENEEA. The CDR3 is 16 amino acids. The V gene lost 1 base and the J gene lost 3 bases, with 13 bases spanning the gap. The DNA of the CDR3 is TGTGCCAGCAGCTTAGGAGGCCTCCCGTTCTACAATGAGCAGTTCTTC. It yields the protein CASSLGGLPFYNEQFF.

The chain carries TRBV28 and TRBJ1-6; D uncertain. This CDR3 is built from 14 residues. The V end was cut by 4 bases, the J end by 7 bases, with 11 bases between. CDR1 and CDR2 (germline): MDHEN, SYDVKM. The CDR3 loop is CASSSEVSNSPLHF. DNA for the CDR3: TGTGCCAGCAGTTCGGAGGTCTCCAATTCACCCCTCCACTTT.

The chain links TRBV7-2 to TRBJ2-2, with TRBD2 identical over 11 bases. The CDR3 spans 18 residues. CDR1 and CDR2 (germline): SGHTA, FQGNSA. J was trimmed by 0 bases and V by 5 bases; bases with no gene match: 8. CDR3 sequence: CASSRTGTSGTNTGELFF. The CDR3 nucleotides are TGTGCCAGCAGCCGGACCGGGACTAGCGGTACGAACACCGGGGAGCTGTTTTTT.